The 25 T cell receptor beta chains in this list originate from one sample, sequenced in a study of OX40 agonist ivuxolimab in advanced cancers. This table comes from immunoSEQ multiplex PCR, and its TCRdb copy is limited to in-frame clones, with some not included. The table shows roughly 100,000 clones, with roughly 84% occurring only once. The sample was CD4+ or CD8+ T cells sorted from blood, taken in a trial of the OX40 agonist ivuxolimab. The receptors originated from an adult with an advanced solid tumor such as melanoma, head and neck, liver or kidney cancer.

This clone was observed once. The CDR3 loop reads CASSPQKDIFSEAFF. The CDR3 nucleotides read TGTGCCAGCAGCCCCCAAAAGGACATATTCTCTGAAGCTTTCTTT. The rearrangement joins TRBV11-2 to TRBJ1-1, with D tentatively TRBD1 (5 bases). V was shortened by 5 bases and J by 6 bases, with 19 bases between the two germline ends. The germline CDR1 and CDR2 sequences are SGHAT and FQNNGV. The CDR3 length is 15 residues.

In its sample, this clone was seen a few times. The chain employs TRBV6-1 and TRBJ1-1; no reliable D call. Between the trimmed V and J ends, which lost 3 bases and 1 base, there was a span of 3 bases. This CDR3 is built from 12 residues. Germline V lookup: CDR1 MNHNS, CDR2 SASEGT. The CDR3 protein is CASSDRNTEAFF. The CDR3 DNA reads TGTGCCAGCAGTGACAGGAACACTGAAGCTTTCTTT.

The rearrangement uses TRBV2 and TRBJ1-2; D not certain. There are 12 residues in the CDR3. Germline assignment: CDR1 SNHLY and CDR2 FYNNEI. Trimming took 3 bases from V and 8 from J, leaving 10 bases between them. Written as DNA, the CDR3 is TGTGCCAGCAGTGATTTAGGGAGAGGCTACACCTTC. Its protein product is CASSDLGRGYTF.

The rearrangement joins TRBV11-2 to TRBJ1-4; no reliable D call. The germline V gene has CDR1 SGHAT and CDR2 FQNNGV. This CDR3 has 15 residues. The V gene lost 6 bases and the J gene lost 3 bases, with 14 bases spanning the gap. The CDR3 here is CASSPSRGANEKLFF. The CDR3 DNA is TGTGCCAGCAGTCCATCGCGGGGAGCTAATGAAAAACTGTTTTTT.

This chain joins TRBV6-1 and TRBJ2-1; possible D gene TRBD1, 6 bases. Trimming took 9 bases from V and 4 from J, leaving 7 bases between them. The CDR3 covers 11 residues. Germline V gene lookup returns CDR1 MNHNS and CDR2 SASEGT. The CDR3 is CASTGYNEQFF. In nucleotides, the CDR3 is TGTGCCAGTACAGGGTACAATGAGCAGTTCTTC.

V gene TRBV10-2 combines with J gene TRBJ2-5, with 9 bases lining up with TRBD1. The CDR3 runs to 15 residues. Germline CDR1 is WSHSY and CDR2 is SAAADI. Trimming removed 5 bases from V and 2 bases from J; junction bases left unmatched: 6. The CDR3 DNA sequence: TGCGCCAGCAGTTCTTTCGGGACAGGGCAAGAGACCCAGTACTTC. Amino acids: CASSSFGTGQETQYF.

V usage is TRBV18 and J usage is TRBJ1-3; D gene ambiguous. Germline V lookup: CDR1 KGHSH, CDR2 LQKENI. Trimming removed 0 bases from V and 0 bases from J, with 15 bases in between. The CDR3 is made up of 18 amino acids. CDR3 protein: CASSPPRADAGSGNTIYF. The CDR3 bases are TGTGCCAGCTCACCACCTCGGGCAGACGCGGGCTCTGGAAACACCATATATTTT.

This clone has just one count. This chain connects TRBV4-3 to TRBJ1-3; 7 bases map to TRBD1. This CDR3 comprises 16 residues. Germline values: CDR1 LGHNA, CDR2 YSLEER. V lost 0 bases, J lost 4 bases, and 6 bases stayed unmatched. CDR3 in amino acids: CASSQETGEIGNTIYF. The CDR3 bases are TGCGCCAGCAGCCAAGAAACAGGGGAAATCGGAAACACCATATATTTT.

The chain links TRBV5-1 to TRBJ2-7; tentatively, D is TRBD2 (5 bases). Deletions cut 4 bases from V and 5 bases from J, with 22 bases between. Germline V gene sequence: CDR1 SGHRS, CDR2 YFSETQ. CDR3 size: 16 residues. In DNA form, the CDR3 reads TGCGCCAGCAGCCAAGGGAGAGGTAGGATTAGGAACGAGCAGTACTTC. It yields the protein CASSQGRGRIRNEQYF.

J is TRBJ1-1 and V is TRBV19, with D possibly TRBD1 on 5 matching bases. V lost 3 bases and J lost 0, with 17 bases in between. The CDR3 covers 17 residues. Germline V gene data show CDR1 as LNHDA and CDR2 as SQIVND (reference sequence). CDR3 sequence (DNA): TGTGCCAGTAGTATTGGGGCGCAAGGACGGATGAACACTGAAGCTTTCTTT. Translated: CASSIGAQGRMNTEAFF.

The J gene is TRBJ1-5, the V gene TRBV6-6, with D unclear. In germline, CDR1 is MNHNY, CDR2 SVGAGI (reference sequence). Trimming took off 8 bases at V and 6 bases at J, with 11 bases between the two ends. The CDR3 is 12 residues long. This chain's CDR3 is CASCVGGQPQHF. For the CDR3, the DNA is TGTGCCAGCTGCGTGGGAGGTCAGCCCCAGCATTTT.

This sequence joins TRBV6-5 and TRBJ1-1; 7 bases align to TRBD1. The CDR3 is 13 amino acids. V gave up 10 bases and J gave up 1 base; unmatched junction bases: 6. Germline-derived CDR1 and CDR2 are MNHEY and SVGAGI. This CDR3 reads CAIQGGPNTEAFF. For the CDR3, the DNA is TGTGCCATTCAGGGGGGCCCGAACACTGAAGCTTTCTTT.

The chain recombines TRBV5-4 with TRBJ2-7; 9 bases are a match to TRBD1. After removal of 4 bases from V and 1 base from J, the junction contained 6 bases not matched to a gene. CDR3 length: 15 amino acids. Germline lookup yields CDR1 SGHNT and CDR2 YYREEE (reference sequence). The CDR3 DNA follows: TGTGCCAGCAGCGCGTCCGGGACAGGGTCCTACGAGCAGTACTTC. It encodes CASSASGTGSYEQYF.

The sample holds one count of this clone. The CDR3 DNA follows: TGTGCCAGTAGTACAAGACAGGGGATGTATCACAATGAGCAGTTCTTC. Protein: CASSTRQGMYHNEQFF. V usage is TRBV19 and J usage is TRBJ2-1; 8 bases are a match to TRBD1. The CDR3 totals 16 residues. Germline-derived CDR1 and CDR2 are LNHDA and SQIVND (reference sequence). V dropped 4 bases and J dropped 5; count of bases not matched to a gene: 10.

The sample holds one count of this clone. The V gene is TRBV6-1, the J gene TRBJ1-1; D is possibly TRBD1 (5 bases). Germline CDR1 and CDR2: MNHNS and SASEGT. The ends were cut back, 11 bases at V and 11 bases at J, with 27 bases in the middle. CDR3 length equals 14 residues. The CDR3 is CAVEGSGMNLNAFF. In nucleotides, the CDR3 is TGTGCCGTAGAGGGGTCAGGGATGAACCTGAATGCTTTCTTT.

V and J are TRBV30 and TRBJ1-1; 7 nucleotides match TRBD1. This CDR3 region has 14 residues. Trimming removed 1 base from V and 2 bases from J; junction bases left unmatched: 4. Germline-derived CDR1 and CDR2 are GTSNPN and SVGIG (reference sequence). The CDR3 reads CAWSAGTANTEAFF. CDR3 nucleotide sequence: TGTGCCTGGAGTGCCGGGACAGCAAACACTGAAGCTTTCTTT.

V usage is TRBV5-1 and J usage is TRBJ1-4; no firm D call. The CDR3 loop spans 13 amino acids. Trimming removed 5 bases from V and 7 bases from J, with 12 bases in between. The germline gives CDR1 SGHRS, CDR2 YFSETQ. The CDR3 here is CASSKGSGEKLFF. DNA of the CDR3: TGCGCCAGCAGTAAGGGTTCGGGTGAAAAACTGTTTTTT.

The chain employs TRBV18 and TRBJ2-5, with D maybe TRBD1 (6 bases). This CDR3 has 18 amino acids. CDR1 and CDR2 (germline): KGHSH, LQKENI. V was trimmed by 1 base and J by 0 bases, leaving 18 bases between them. The CDR3 spells CASSPRTSDSGYQETQYF. CDR3 DNA: TGTGCCAGCTCACCACGAACCTCGGACAGCGGATACCAAGAGACCCAGTACTTC.

The rearrangement links TRBV6-1 to TRBJ1-4, with D unclear. V gave up 7 bases and J gave up 0 bases, with 12 bases separating them. Germline lookup yields CDR1 MNHNS and CDR2 SASEGT. The length of the CDR3 is 15 residues. The CDR3 DNA follows: TGTGCCAGCAACGACCCCGTAGCAACTAATGAAAAACTGTTTTTT. Amino acids: CASNDPVATNEKLFF.

This clone was picked up a small number of times. DNA for the CDR3: TGTGCCAGCAGTGGAGGGACAGATAATTCACCCCTCCACTTT. Translation gives CASSGGTDNSPLHF. The rearrangement uses TRBV6-1 and TRBJ1-6, with 7 positions matching TRBD1. Germline CDR1 MNHNS, CDR2 SASEGT. The V segment lost 4 bases and the J segment 5 bases; nucleotides outside the gene matches: 2. The length of the CDR3 is 14 residues.

This sequence joins TRBV5-1 and TRBJ2-6, with D perhaps TRBD1 or TRBD2 (6 bases each). V was clipped by 3 bases and J by 0 bases, with 10 bases between them. From germline, CDR1 is SGHRS and CDR2 YFSETQ. The CDR3 runs 16 residues. The CDR3 sequence is CASSWGADSGANVLTF. CDR3 DNA sequence: TGCGCCAGCAGCTGGGGGGCCGACTCTGGGGCCAACGTCCTGACTTTC.

This chain links TRBV19 with TRBJ1-6, with a tentative D call TRBD1 (5 bases). This CDR3 region has 14 residues. Trimming took off 3 bases at V and 14 bases at J, with 17 bases between the two ends. CDR1 and CDR2 from the germline V gene are LNHDA and SQIVND (reference sequence). CDR3 in amino acids: CASSIGREIRALHF. The CDR3 region has the DNA TGTGCCAGTAGTATCGGCAGGGAAATCCGGGCCCTCCACTTT.

The genes are TRBV2 and TRBJ1-5, with unresolved D. V gave up 1 base and J gave up 7 bases, with 14 bases separating them. The CDR3 has 15 residues. The V gene's germline CDR1 is SNHLY and CDR2 FYNNEI. The CDR3 DNA sequence: TGTGCCAGCAGTGAAGAAGTGAGTCGCAGCCAGCCCCAGCATTTT. Translated: CASSEEVSRSQPQHF. The full variable domain, rest sourced from reference TRBV2 and TRBJ1-5, is EPEVTQTPSHQVTQMGQEVILRCVPISNHLYFYWYRQILGQKVEFLVSFYNNEISEKSEIFDDQFSVERPDGSNFTLKIRSTKLEDSAMYFCASSEEVSRSQPQHFGDGTRLSIL.

Here the CDR3 reads CASRQGARTNTEAFF. CDR3 bases: TGTGCCAGCAGACAGGGGGCGCGAACGAACACTGAAGCTTTCTTT. This chain links TRBV6-1 with TRBJ1-1; 9 bases map to TRBD1. J gave up 1 base and V 6 bases, and 6 bases lay outside the gene matches. CDR1 is MNHNS, CDR2 SASEGT, per germline. The CDR3 totals 15 residues.

The chain combines TRBV6-5 with TRBJ2-5; 7 nucleotides align to TRBD2. The CDR3 loop spans 12 amino acids. Germline V gene sequence: CDR1 MNHEY, CDR2 SVGAGI. V shed 2 bases, J shed 9 bases, and the junction held 3 bases outside the gene matches. The CDR3 sequence is CASSYRGEAQYF. In nucleotides, the CDR3 is TGTGCCAGCAGTTACCGGGGGGAGGCCCAGTACTTC.